This T cell receptor (beta chain) appears in the sequencing data of a study of T cell repertoires in ileal Crohn's disease. For the study at large: About half received postoperative treatment, some ten with thiopurines and around 20 anti-TNF. Study-level findings and limits: Compared with non-smokers, active smokers at surgery showed more clonal expansions. Mucosal expansions were suggested to be mainly CD8 T cells.

TCRB immunosequencing input was five hundred nanograms of biopsy DNA per sample. The method was immunoSEQ multiplex PCR; TCRdb's version includes in-frame clones alone and lacks a portion of them. The data show 13,000 to 15,000 clones, about 73% seen once. CDR1 and CDR2 from the germline V gene are MNHEY and SMNVEV (reference sequence). This CDR3 comprises 15 residues. Trimming pared 8 bases from V and 4 bases from J, leaving 17 bases between. Concerning this clone itself: The antigen remains unidentified.

The sequenced sample consisted of ileal tissue. This receptor was obtained from an adult with Crohn's disease. The rearrangement joins TRBV27 to TRBJ2-2; D is tentatively TRBD1 or TRBD2 (5 bases each). CDR3 bases: TGTGCCAGCCGCCCCCCGAGAGGGGTCACCGGGGAGCTGTTTTTT. It translates to CASRPPRGVTGELFF.